A selection of T cell receptor beta chains follows, all from one sample in a study of T cell repertoires in cytomegalovirus infection. TCRdb analysed the reads with MiXCR anew, one entry per CDR3 protein. The data contain some 250,000 distinct CDR3 sequences, roughly 9% of them singletons. Source material: PBMCs. The source of these receptors is a human donor in good health (CMV status not recorded). Some clones in this sample may be carry-over from other donors' samples. CDR3s include the opening cysteine and the closing phenylalanine or tryptophan. A D gene is named only where the DNA matches it firmly. Part of the rows lack a size; the others show once, few, many or a class for expanded clones.

j_call d_call clone_size v_call cdr3_nt cdr3_aa
TRBJ2-7 TRBD1 many TRBV7-2 TGTGCCAGCAGCCTACAGGGGACAGGGACGCAGTACTTC CASSLQGTGTQYF
TRBJ2-7 TRBD1 - TRBV29-1 TGCAGCGTTGAATTCCCGGGACAGGGGGTCTCCTACGAGCAGTACTTC CSVEFPGQGVSYEQYF
TRBJ2-2 - - TRBV2 TGTGCCAGCAGTGACAGGGGACCCGGGGAGCTGTTTTTT CASSDRGPGELFF
TRBJ2-5 TRBD2 many TRBV7-2 TGTGCCAGCAGCTCCAACCAAGCGGGGGTCGGGGAGACCCAGTACTTC CASSSNQAGVGETQYF
TRBJ2-2 TRBD1 many TRBV7-8 TGTGCCAGCAGCTTAGAACAGGGGGCATGGGAGGAGCTGTTTTTT CASSLEQGAWEELFF
TRBJ1-2 - - TRBV28 TGTGCCAGCCACCGAGCTAACTATGGCTACACCTTC CASHRANYGYTF
TRBJ2-7 TRBD1 many TRBV19 TGTGCCAGTAGTAGACAGGGGACGTCCTACGAGCAGTACTTC CASSRQGTSYEQYF
TRBJ2-7 - - TRBV5-8 TGTGCCAGCAGCTTGGTTTCGGGGACCTACGAGCAGTACTTC CASSLVSGTYEQYF
TRBJ2-5 TRBD2 many TRBV7-6 TGTGCCAGCAGCCCCAGCGGGAGGAGAGAGACCCAGTACTTC CASSPSGRRETQYF
TRBJ2-1 - few TRBV20-1 TGCAGTGCTAGAGATCTCGATGACAGCACGAATGAGCAGTTCTTC CSARDLDDSTNEQFF
TRBJ2-2 - many TRBV12-5 TGTGCTAGTGGCAGGGATGTCTCCGGGGAGCTGTTTTTT CASGRDVSGELFF
TRBJ1-1 - - TRBV18 TGTGCCAGCTCACCTCAGGAAATTCAAAACACTGAAGCTTTCTTT CASSPQEIQNTEAFF
TRBJ2-7 - - TRBV6-6 TGTGCCAGCAGTCCTCGGGTTGGGGGGAAGAGCTCCTACGAGCAGTACTTC CASSPRVGGKSSYEQYF
TRBJ2-1 TRBD1 few TRBV28 TGTGCCAGCAGTCCTTCCGGGACAGGGATATACAATGAGCAGTTCTTC CASSPSGTGIYNEQFF
TRBJ1-5 TRBD1 many TRBV7-2 TGTGCCAGCAGCCCCCGGACAGGGACCAATCAGCCCCAGCATTTT CASSPRTGTNQPQHF
TRBJ1-1 - few TRBV5-4 TGTGCCAGCAGCTTGGCCGGGACGTTAAGCACTGAAGCTTTCTTT CASSLAGTLSTEAFF
TRBJ1-1 - many TRBV12-3/TRBV12-4 TGTGCCAGCAGTTTCGTCCGGTCTCCTGAAGCTTTCTTT CASSFVRSPEAFF
TRBJ2-3 - many TRBV7-2 TGTGCCAGCAGCCTCAGTACGTTTCAGGATACGCAGTATTTT CASSLSTFQDTQYF
TRBJ2-5 - few TRBV20-1 TGCAGTGCTAGAGATCTGGCCCGGAGTTTCCAAGAGACCCAGTACTTC CSARDLARSFQETQYF
TRBJ2-6 TRBD1 many TRBV6-1 TGTGCCAGCCTCAGGGGGTCTGGGGCCAACGTCCTGACTTTC CASLRGSGANVLTF
TRBJ2-1 - many TRBV7-9 TGTGCCAGCAGCTTCAAGACAGCCTACAATGAGCAGTTCTTC CASSFKTAYNEQFF
TRBJ2-5 - - TRBV29-1 TGCTGCGTAAAGATAGCAGAGACCCAGTACTTC CCVKIAETQYF
TRBJ1-1 TRBD1 - TRBV14 TGTGCCAGCAGCCGACAGGGGGCCGACACTGAAGCTTTCTTT CASSRQGADTEAFF
TRBJ2-2 - - TRBV2 TGTGCCAGCAGAAGGGGTTGGGCCGGGGAGCTGTTTTTT CASRRGWAGELFF
TRBJ1-1 TRBD1 many TRBV12-3/TRBV12-4 TGTGCCAGCAGTCTCACAGGGGGGGCTGTCAACACTGAAGCTTTCTTT CASSLTGGAVNTEAFF
TRBJ1-6 - many TRBV7-8 TGTGCCAGCAGCTTTAAAAGGGAGAATTCACCCCTCCACTTT CASSFKRENSPLHF
TRBJ2-2 TRBD2 few TRBV5-1 TGCGCCAGCAGAGCGGGAGACCGCACCGGGGAGCTGTTTTTT CASRAGDRTGELFF
TRBJ2-7 - many TRBV7-2 TGTGCCAGCAGCCCAGGTGGGAGTTTAGCCTACGAGCAGTACTTC CASSPGGSLAYEQYF
TRBJ2-1 - many TRBV11-2 TGTGCCAGCACCCTCGGAGGGTCCGGCTACAATGAGCAGTTCTTC CASTLGGSGYNEQFF
TRBJ2-7 TRBD1 few TRBV19 TGTGCCAGTAGTGCATCACAGGGGGCGGGGGAGCAGTACTTC CASSASQGAGEQYF
TRBJ2-7 TRBD2 few TRBV2 TGTGCCAGCAGTGGGGCTAGCGGCAACTACGAGCAGTACTTC CASSGASGNYEQYF
TRBJ2-3 - many TRBV7-2 TGTGCCAGCAGCTTAGCTTATGGGGGAGATACGCAGTATTTT CASSLAYGGDTQYF
TRBJ2-7 TRBD2 - TRBV20-1 TGCAGTGCTAGAGGTGGGGGGGGGTACGAGCAGTACTTC CSARGGGGYEQYF
TRBJ2-7 TRBD1 many TRBV7-2 TGTGCCAGCAGCCGGGGACAGGCCAGGGGCTACGAGCAGTACTTC CASSRGQARGYEQYF
TRBJ2-7 TRBD1 many TRBV10-3 TGTGCCATCAGTGAGGCAGGGGGCTCCTACGAGCAGTACTTC CAISEAGGSYEQYF
TRBJ2-7 - - TRBV7-2 TGTGCGAGTTCAAAGGTGGCGGTTTCCTACGAGCAGTACTTC CASSKVAVSYEQYF
TRBJ1-4 - few TRBV7-2 TGTGCCAGCAGCCAGGACATGACTAATGAAAAACTGTTTTTT CASSQDMTNEKLFF
TRBJ2-5 - many TRBV20-1 TGCAGTGCTAGAGTACCACAGGGCCACCAAGAGACCCAGTACTTC CSARVPQGHQETQYF
TRBJ2-2 - few TRBV14 TGTGCCAGCGGACGTGGAACCGGGGAGCTGTTTTTT CASGRGTGELFF
TRBJ2-1 TRBD2 - TRBV7-6 TGTGCCAGCAGCTTAGTTCCAGCGGGAGTCGTCAATGAGCAGTTCTTC CASSLVPAGVVNEQFF
TRBJ1-4 - - TRBV12-3/TRBV12-4 TGTGCCAGCAGTTTAAGGGACACTGAAAAACTGTTTTTT CASSLRDTEKLFF
TRBJ2-7 TRBD1 few TRBV12-3/TRBV12-4 TGTGCCAGCAGTGGACAGGGCGCCCTTTCCTACGAGCAGTACTTC CASSGQGALSYEQYF
TRBJ1-1 TRBD1 many TRBV7-2 TGTGCCAGCAGCTCACAGGGGGCAGGGGTGAACACTGAAGCTTTCTTT CASSSQGAGVNTEAFF
TRBJ2-1 - - TRBV28 TGTGCCAGCAGTTCCCCGGGGTGGGGCCGGGACAATGAGCAGTTCTTC CASSSPGWGRDNEQFF
TRBJ1-1 TRBD1 few TRBV15 TGTGCCACCAGGGACAGGGGGAGCTTGAACACTGAAGCTTTCTTT CATRDRGSLNTEAFF
TRBJ2-6 - - TRBV19 TGTGCCAGTAGCCCAAGGGACCTACTCCCCCCCGGGGCCAACGTCCTGACTTTC CASSPRDLLPPGANVLTF
TRBJ1-1 TRBD1 many TRBV12-3/TRBV12-4 TGTGCCAGCAGCGCAATGACAGGGGTGGGCACTGAAGCTTTCTTT CASSAMTGVGTEAFF
TRBJ2-1 - many TRBV28 TGTGCCAGCAGTTTAATGGGCACTGAGCAGTTCTTC CASSLMGTEQFF
TRBJ2-4 - - TRBV7-9 TGTGCCAGCAGCGCAGGACAGAACTTAGCCAAAAACATTCAGTACTTC CASSAGQNLAKNIQYF
TRBJ1-5 - many TRBV12-3/TRBV12-4 TGTGCCAGCAGTTTAGGCGGGGCTCGCAATCAGCCCCAGCATTTT CASSLGGARNQPQHF
TRBJ2-4 - few TRBV4-3 TGCGCCAGCAGCCAAGATCGGAGGGGTAAAGCTCAGTACTTC CASSQDRRGKAQYF
TRBJ2-3 TRBD2 many TRBV7-2 TGTGCCAGCAGCTCCGAGTCTAGCGGGGTCTACACAGATACGCAGTATTTT CASSSESSGVYTDTQYF
TRBJ2-7 - few TRBV7-9 TGTGCCAGCAGCTTAGGGCGGGGTAAATCCTACGAGCAGTACTTC CASSLGRGKSYEQYF
TRBJ1-6 - few TRBV3-1 TGTGCCAGCAGCCAAGAAATAATTCCACCGAGGGATTCACCCCTCCACTTT CASSQEIIPPRDSPLHF
TRBJ2-6 - many TRBV7-9 TGTGCCAGCCGCCAGGCGAGCGGGGCCAACGTCCTGACTTTC CASRQASGANVLTF